Presented here are 31 T cell receptor beta chains from one specimen sequenced in a study of blood T cells in healthy people across ages. For the second PCR, which ran for about 6 to 11 cycles, a sample-barcoded 5' primer and a J-beta primer mix were used. TCRdb itself ran the 5' RACE reads through MiXCR, one entry per CDR3 protein. The sample lists 850,000 to 1,000,000 distinct CDR3 sequences, just over 50% occurring once. Material: blood. These receptor sequences come from a woman aged 60-75 years in good health.

This chain joins TRBV6-6 and TRBJ1-2; D possibly corresponds to TRBD1 (5 bases). Trimming removed 2 bases at V and 2 bases at J, with 9 bases between. Germline CDR1 MNHNY, CDR2 SVGAGI (reference sequence). The CDR3 is 14 residues long. CDR3 sequence: CASSYGEGNYGYTF. The CDR3 DNA reads TGTGCCAGCAGTTACGGGGAGGGGAACTATGGCTACACCTTC.

The chain couples TRBV2 to TRBJ2-7, with D possibly TRBD2 on 6 matching bases. Germline loops: CDR1 SNHLY, CDR2 FYNNEI. The CDR3 consists of 13 residues. Trimming left V 8 bases short and J 4 bases short, with 15 bases between. The CDR3 sequence: CASGPEGQYEQYF. In DNA, the CDR3 is TGTGCCAGCGGGCCGGAGGGCCAATACGAGCAGTACTTC. The whole variable domain, remainder taken from reference TRBV2 and TRBJ2-7, is EPEVTQTPSHQVTQMGQEVILRCVPISNHLYFYWYRQILGQKVEFLVSFYNNEISEKSEIFDDQFSVERPDGSNFTLKIRSTKLEDSAMYFCASGPEGQYEQYFGPGTRLTVT.

This rearrangement joins TRBV30 to TRBJ2-3; D is undetermined. CDR1 and CDR2 (germline): GTSNPN, SVGIG (reference sequence). The CDR3 totals 13 residues. V was clipped by 4 bases and J by 2 bases, with 10 bases between them. CDR3: CAWILHLTDTQYF. The CDR3 region has the DNA TGTGCCTGGATTCTACATCTCACAGATACGCAGTATTTT. Supplemented by reference TRBV30 and TRBJ2-3, the full variable domain reads SQTIHQWPATLVQPVGSPLSLECTVEGTSNPNLYWYRQAAGRGLQLLFYSVGIGQISSEVPQNLSASRPQDRQFILSSKKLLLSDSGFYLCAWILHLTDTQYFGPGTRLTVL.

The rearrangement links TRBV4-1 to TRBJ1-4, with D perhaps TRBD1 (5 bases). Germline V gives CDR1 MGHRA, CDR2 YSYEKL. The CDR3 is 19 amino acids. The ends were cut back, 0 bases at V and 13 bases at J, with 30 bases in the middle. The chain's CDR3 is CASSQDRILGVNAARGLFF. The CDR3, as DNA: TGCGCCAGCAGCCAAGATAGGATATTGGGGGTGAACGCTGCTCGCGGACTGTTTTTT.

The genes are TRBV7-2 and TRBJ2-7, with D perhaps given as TRBD1 or TRBD2 (5 bases each). The J call may be incorrect, as the DNA end agrees better with TRBJ2-5. Germline CDR1 SGHTA, CDR2 FQGNSA. The CDR3 has 16 amino acids. Here the CDR3 DNA reads TGTGCCAGCAGCTTCGTCATCGGGGCCCAGGTTGGGACCCAGTACTTC. Its translation: CASSFVIGAQVGTQYF.

The gene calls are TRBV20-1 and TRBJ2-7, with TRBD2 identical over 13 bases. V dropped 5 bases and J dropped 3; count of bases not matched to a gene: 7. The CDR3 sequence is 15 residues long. Germline assignment: CDR1 DFQATT and CDR2 SNEGSKA (reference sequence). In nucleotides, the CDR3 is TGCAGTGCTGATAGGGGACTAGCGGGGAACTACGAGCAGTACTTC. Residues: CSADRGLAGNYEQYF.

The chain joins TRBV28 to TRBJ2-7, with D perhaps given as TRBD1 or TRBD2 (5 bases each). Germline-derived CDR1 and CDR2 are MDHEN and SYDVKM. Trimming pared 4 bases from V and 2 bases from J, leaving 18 bases between. CDR3 size: 16 residues. The CDR3 loop reads CASSSPTGTDPYEQYF. CDR3 DNA sequence: TGTGCCAGCAGTTCCCCAACCGGGACCGACCCCTACGAGCAGTACTTC.

The J gene is TRBJ1-2, the V gene TRBV20-1; D possibly corresponds to TRBD1 (6 bases). This CDR3 contains 14 residues. Trimming left V 0 bases short and J 8 bases short, with 16 bases between. Germline loops: CDR1 DFQATT, CDR2 SNEGSKA (reference sequence). The DNA of the CDR3 is TGCAGTGCTAGAGATCGGAACAGGGTTTTCGGCTACACCTTC. Protein: CSARDRNRVFGYTF.

CDR3 region: CASSLMPTSPYGYTF. The CDR3 DNA reads TGTGCCAGCAGTTTAATGCCCACTTCTCCCTATGGCTACACCTTC. The rearrangement joins TRBV12-3 or TRBV12-4 to TRBJ1-2; D unclear. The CDR3 covers 15 residues. The V gene lost 2 bases and the J gene lost 4 bases, with 14 bases spanning the gap.

V is TRBV24-1 and J is TRBJ2-3; D not certain. Trimming cost V 9 bases and J 6 bases, with 12 bases left between them. The CDR3 has 12 amino acids. Per the germline V gene, CDR1 is KGHDR and CDR2 is SFDVKD. CDR3 DNA: TGTGCCACCTCGTCATTCAGGGATACGCAGTATTTT. Protein sequence: CATSSFRDTQYF.

This clonotype was detected a few times. In DNA form, the CDR3 reads TGCGCCAGCAGCCAAGGTCCGGGAGGGCCTTATAATGAGCAGTTCTTC. Translation gives CASSQGPGGPYNEQFF. The chain uses TRBV4-1 and TRBJ2-1; the match to TRBD2 covers 8 bases. Germline values: CDR1 MGHRA, CDR2 YSYEKL. This CDR3 contains 16 residues. Trimming cost V 1 base and J 7 bases; bases outside gene matches: 9.

V usage is TRBV12-3 or TRBV12-4 and J usage is TRBJ1-1; 8 bases are a match to TRBD1. The V gene end was trimmed by 5 bases and the J gene end by 6 bases; junction bases not matched to a gene: 11. This CDR3 is built from 15 residues. The CDR3 protein is CASSPGQGRSPEAFF. CDR3 nucleotides: TGTGCCAGCAGTCCCGGACAGGGACGTTCTCCTGAAGCTTTCTTT.

The chain couples TRBV28 to TRBJ2-7, with 7 bases fitting TRBD2. This CDR3 is built from 13 residues. The germline V gene has CDR1 MDHEN and CDR2 SYDVKM. J lost 2 bases, V lost 7 bases, and 5 bases had no gene match. The CDR3 DNA is TGTGCCAGCACCTCTAGCGGCCCCTACGAGCAGTACTTC. This codes for CASTSSGPYEQYF.

This clonotype was seen just once. The rearrangement joins TRBV6-2 or TRBV6-3 to TRBJ2-6, with D perhaps matching TRBD1 (6 bases). Germline V CDR1 and CDR2: MNHEY, SVGEGT. The CDR3 sequence is 16 residues long. The V and J ends lost 9 bases and 2 bases respectively, with 17 bases between them. The CDR3 nucleotides are TGTGCCAGTTTAACGAGGGGGAGCCCTGGGGCCAACGTCCTGACTTTC. It codes for CASLTRGSPGANVLTF.

The chain has TRBV7-2 and TRBJ1-2, with D uncertain. Trimming removed 5 bases from V and 4 bases from J, with 11 bases in between. The CDR3 spans 13 residues. Per the germline V gene, CDR1 is SGHTA and CDR2 is FQGNSA. The CDR3 DNA reads as TGTGCCAGCAGCGTTACTCGAGGCTATGGCTACACCTTC. Translation: CASSVTRGYGYTF.

The chain combines TRBV29-1 with TRBJ2-2; TRBD1 matches at 11 bases. The germline CDR1 and CDR2 sequences are SQVTM and ANQGSEA. J gave up 3 bases and V 7 bases, and 7 bases lay outside the gene matches. The CDR3 is made up of 15 amino acids. CDR3 DNA sequence: TGCAGCGGTATAGGGGACAGGGGGGACACCGGGGAGCTGTTTTTT. The encoded protein is CSGIGDRGDTGELFF.

There are a few counts of this clonotype. The rearrangement uses TRBV29-1 and TRBJ2-3; no definite D call. V shed 3 bases and J shed 0 bases, with 4 bases lying between them. The CDR3 is 12 amino acids. Germline CDR1 and CDR2: SQVTM and ANQGSEA. The CDR3 coding sequence is TGCAGCGTTGACGTGAGCACAGATACGCAGTATTTT. The encoded protein is CSVDVSTDTQYF.

This clonotype was seen only a few times. The gene calls are TRBV4-1 and TRBJ2-5; D remains ambiguous. Germline V gene lookup returns CDR1 MGHRA and CDR2 YSYEKL. Trimming left V 2 bases short and J 7 bases short, with 8 bases between. The CDR3 is made up of 12 amino acids. CDR3: CASSQPIGTQYF. Written as DNA, the CDR3 is TGCGCCAGCAGCCAACCTATAGGGACCCAGTACTTC.

The V call is TRBV4-1, the J call TRBJ2-5; D might be TRBD1 or TRBD2, each matching 5 bases. The last part of the DNA fits TRBJ2-7 better; the J call may be wrong. The CDR3 has 13 amino acids. Germline lookup yields CDR1 MGHRA and CDR2 YSYEKL. The CDR3 DNA is TGCGCCAGCGGACCGCAGGGAGTTGGCGAGCAGTACTTC. It is translated as CASGPQGVGEQYF.

This clonotype was found a few times. This chain connects TRBV5-1 to TRBJ2-7; weak D call: TRBD2 (5 bases). V was clipped by 7 bases and J by 6 bases, with 26 bases between them. The germline V gene has CDR1 SGHRS and CDR2 YFSETQ. The CDR3 runs to 16 residues. This CDR3 is CASGGGRASNSGEQYF. The CDR3, as DNA: TGCGCCAGCGGTGGAGGTCGGGCTAGCAACTCGGGCGAGCAGTACTTC.

The chain links TRBV20-1 to TRBJ2-7; D possibly corresponds to TRBD1 (6 bases). Germline CDR1 and CDR2: DFQATT and SNEGSKA (reference sequence). V gave up 6 bases and J gave up 4 bases, with 16 bases separating them. The CDR3 runs to 13 residues. The CDR3 bases are TGCAGTGCGACCGGGACAAAACGTTACGAGCAGTACTTC. This translates into CSATGTKRYEQYF.

This clonotype was counted a few times. A much larger clone differs by one base, so this may be a read error. This rearrangement joins TRBV12-3 or TRBV12-4 to TRBJ2-7; D might be TRBD1 (5 bases). V lost 6 bases and J 4 bases, leaving 10 bases between the germline ends. The CDR3 runs 12 residues. CDR3 loop: CASRLDIYEQYF. CDR3 nucleotides: TGTGCCAGCAGGTTGGACATTTACGAGCAGTACTTC.

V is TRBV7-6 and J is TRBJ2-5, with TRBD1 matching 10 bases. CDR3 length: 15 amino acids. In germline, CDR1 is SGHVS, CDR2 FNYEAQ. With V trimmed by 5 bases and J by 11 bases, 14 bases remained unmatched. CDR3 nucleotides: TGTGCCAGCAGCCCCGGGACAGGGGCCCACAATGAGCAGTACTTC. This translates into CASSPGTGAHNEQYF.

The CDR3 loop reads CASGRVETQYF. The CDR3 DNA reads as TGTGCCAGCGGTAGGGTAGAGACCCAGTACTTC. The chain uses TRBV28 and TRBJ2-5; D remains unclear. The CDR3 is 11 amino acids. V gave up 8 bases and J gave up 4 bases, with 8 bases separating them. CDR1 and CDR2 from the germline V gene are MDHEN and SYDVKM.

This clonotype was counted at least ten times. The V and J genes are TRBV28 and TRBJ2-7; TRBD1 agrees at 9 bases. The CDR3 loop spans 16 amino acids. The germline V gene has CDR1 MDHEN and CDR2 SYDVKM. With V trimmed by 6 bases and J by 3 bases, 12 bases remained unmatched. The CDR3 spells CASSPSDDRGDYEQYF. In DNA, the CDR3 is TGTGCCAGCAGCCCAAGTGACGACAGGGGGGACTACGAGCAGTACTTC.

The chain uses TRBV4-1 and TRBJ2-2, with 9 bases identical to TRBD2. Germline V gene lookup returns CDR1 MGHRA and CDR2 YSYEKL. This CDR3 has 16 amino acids. Trimming took 1 base from V and 1 from J; bases not matched to a gene: 1. The CDR3 is CASSQVAGVNTGELFF. The CDR3 DNA reads TGCGCCAGCAGCCAAGTAGCGGGGGTGAACACCGGGGAGCTGTTTTTT.

The chain employs TRBV4-3 and TRBJ2-7, with 9 bases fitting TRBD1. The length of the CDR3 is 15 residues. Germline CDR1 and CDR2: LGHNA and YSLEER. Trimming cost V 2 bases and J 4 bases; bases outside gene matches: 6. Written as DNA, the CDR3 is TGCGCCAGCAGCCAACGGCCGGGACAGGGTTACGAGCAGTACTTC. It encodes CASSQRPGQGYEQYF.

The chain recombines TRBV29-1 with TRBJ1-5; maybe TRBD1 (5 bases). The CDR3 is 13 amino acids. From germline, CDR1 is SQVTM and CDR2 ANQGSEA. Trimming left V 5 bases short and J 4 bases short, with 12 bases between. The CDR3 reads CSVWQGNNQPQHF. The CDR3 bases are TGCAGCGTTTGGCAGGGTAATAATCAGCCCCAGCATTTT.

This clonotype was found a few times. V is TRBV4-3 and J is TRBJ1-2; D perhaps matches TRBD1 (6 bases). Per germline, CDR1 LGHNA and CDR2 YSLEER. Trimming removed 0 bases at V and 4 bases at J, with 12 bases between. CDR3 length: 15 residues. The CDR3 DNA reads TGCGCCAGCAGCCAAGACCAGGGGTTGTTCTATGGCTACACCTTC. Protein product: CASSQDQGLFYGYTF.

The chain joins TRBV5-1 to TRBJ2-6, with 7 positions matching TRBD1. The CDR3 extends over 14 amino acids. V trimming: 7 bases; J trimming: 2 bases; junction bases outside the gene matches: 3. CDR1 and CDR2 (germline): SGHRS, YFSETQ. The chain's CDR3 is CASGGQTGANVLTF. CDR3 DNA sequence: TGCGCCAGCGGGGGACAGACTGGGGCCAACGTCCTGACTTTC.

As for this clonotype: The junction shows a germline mismatch at one end, possibly a read error. The CDR3 loop is CASSFGTSGINELFF. In DNA, the CDR3 is TGTGCCAGCAGTTTCGGGACTAGCGGGATCAATGAGCTGTTCTTC. The rearrangement uses TRBV6-2 or TRBV6-3 and TRBJ2-1; 13 nucleotides match TRBD2. The germline V gene encodes CDR1 MNHEY and CDR2 SVGEGT. The CDR3 runs to 15 residues.